The 7 T cell receptor beta chains given below trace back to one sample, sequenced in a study of lymphopenia after photon versus proton radiotherapy. The table came from immunoSEQ multiplex PCR; TCRdb's copy has only in-frame clones and leaves some out. Found here are some 64,000 clones, around 90% of them singletons; the top ten hold 9.5% to 15%. Specimen: peripheral blood, collected from a patient treated with proton-based radiotherapy. All receptors come from an elderly man with esophageal cancer.

The chain combines TRBV4-1 with TRBJ1-3, with D tentatively TRBD1 (6 bases). CDR3 size: 16 residues. V gave up 1 base and J gave up 3 bases, with 13 bases separating them. Germline loops: CDR1 MGHRA, CDR2 YSYEKL. The CDR3 spells CASSQVPGANGNTIYF. CDR3 coding DNA: TGCGCCAGCAGCCAAGTCCCGGGGGCCAATGGAAACACCATATATTTT.

The chain combines TRBV29-1 with TRBJ1-2; D unresolved. CDR3 size: 12 residues. Germline CDR1 reads SQVTM; CDR2 reads ANQGSEA. The V and J ends lost 2 bases and 4 bases respectively, with 8 bases between them. The CDR3 protein is CSVERQSYGYTF. CDR3 sequence (DNA): TGCAGCGTTGAACGGCAAAGCTATGGCTACACCTTC.

The chain employs TRBV5-6 and TRBJ2-1, with TRBD2 identical over 13 bases. The CDR3 sequence is 16 residues long. Looked up from germline, CDR1 is SGHDT and CDR2 is YYEEEE. With V trimmed by 2 bases and J by 6 bases, 5 bases remained unmatched. The CDR3 nucleotides are TGTGCCAGCAGCTTCGGACTAGCGGGAGTGATCAATGAGCAGTTCTTC. This encodes CASSFGLAGVINEQFF.

This chain links TRBV25-1 with TRBJ1-1; possible D gene TRBD1, 6 bases. Germline V CDR1 and CDR2: MGHDK, SYGVNS. The CDR3 covers 15 residues. V lost 3 bases and J lost 3, with 14 bases in between. CDR3 loop: CASSDPTAGDTEAFF. Written as DNA, the CDR3 is TGTGCCAGCAGTGATCCCACCGCAGGGGACACTGAAGCTTTCTTT.

J is TRBJ1-4 and V is TRBV20-1, with D unclear. This CDR3 comprises 11 residues. V shed 5 bases and J shed 6 bases, with 7 bases lying between them. Germline-derived CDR1 and CDR2 are DFQATT and SNEGSKA (reference sequence). The CDR3 reads CSAPRDEKLFF. CDR3 coding DNA: TGCAGTGCTCCAAGGGATGAAAAACTGTTTTTT.

The table lists this clone with a count of one. The V gene is TRBV4-3, the J gene TRBJ2-1; D is undetermined. The CDR3 runs 15 residues. Germline CDR1 is LGHNA and CDR2 is YSLEER. Trimming shortened V by 2 bases and J by 5 bases, and 13 bases separated the two germline ends. As DNA, the CDR3 is TGCGCCAGCAGCCAAAAAGGAGTTGTTGACAATGAGCAGTTCTTC. Translated, it gives CASSQKGVVDNEQFF.

The V gene is TRBV10-3, the J gene TRBJ1-5, with 7 bases lining up with TRBD1. The germline V gene encodes CDR1 ENHRY and CDR2 SYGVKD. The CDR3 length is 14 residues. V was pared by 3 bases and J by 4 bases, with 3 bases of the junction left unmatched. In DNA, the CDR3 is TGTGCCATCAGTGAATCCAGGGGGAATCAGCCCCAGCATTTT. It yields the protein CAISESRGNQPQHF.